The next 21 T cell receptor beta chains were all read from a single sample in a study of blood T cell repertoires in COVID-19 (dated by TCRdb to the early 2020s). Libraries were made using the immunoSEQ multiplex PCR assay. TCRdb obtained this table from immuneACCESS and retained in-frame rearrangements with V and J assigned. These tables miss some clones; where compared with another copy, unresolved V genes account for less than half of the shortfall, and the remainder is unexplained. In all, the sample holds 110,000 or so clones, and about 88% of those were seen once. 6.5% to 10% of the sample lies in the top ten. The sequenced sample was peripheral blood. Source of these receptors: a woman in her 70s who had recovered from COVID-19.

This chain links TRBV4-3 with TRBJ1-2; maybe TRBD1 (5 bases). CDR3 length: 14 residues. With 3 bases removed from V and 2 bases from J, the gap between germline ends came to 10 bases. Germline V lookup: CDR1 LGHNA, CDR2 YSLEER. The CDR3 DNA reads TGCGCCAGCAGCCAGATTCAGGGCAACTATGGCTACACCTTC. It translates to CASSQIQGNYGYTF.

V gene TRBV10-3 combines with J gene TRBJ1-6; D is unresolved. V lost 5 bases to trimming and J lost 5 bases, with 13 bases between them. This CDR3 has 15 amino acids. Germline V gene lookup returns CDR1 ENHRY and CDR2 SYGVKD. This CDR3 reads CAISWEGGDNSPLHF. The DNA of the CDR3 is TGTGCCATCAGTTGGGAAGGAGGTGATAATTCACCCCTCCACTTT.

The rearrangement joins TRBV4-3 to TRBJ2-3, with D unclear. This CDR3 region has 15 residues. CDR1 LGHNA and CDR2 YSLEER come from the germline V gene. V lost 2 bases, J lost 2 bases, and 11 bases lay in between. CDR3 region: CASSQTARLTDTQYF. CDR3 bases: TGCGCCAGCAGCCAAACGGCCAGGCTCACAGATACGCAGTATTTT.

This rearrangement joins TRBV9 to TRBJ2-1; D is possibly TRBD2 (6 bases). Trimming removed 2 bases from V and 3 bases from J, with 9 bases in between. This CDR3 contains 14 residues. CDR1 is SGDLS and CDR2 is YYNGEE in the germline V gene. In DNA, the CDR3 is TGTGCCAGCAGCGTGGAGGGAAACTACAATGAGCAGTTCTTC. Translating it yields CASSVEGNYNEQFF.

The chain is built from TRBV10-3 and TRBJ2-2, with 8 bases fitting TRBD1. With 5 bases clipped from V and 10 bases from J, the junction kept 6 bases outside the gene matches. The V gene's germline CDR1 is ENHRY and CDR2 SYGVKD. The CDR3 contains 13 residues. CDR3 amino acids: CAISLQGGEELFF. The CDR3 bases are TGTGCCATCAGTCTACAGGGGGGAGAGGAGCTGTTTTTT.

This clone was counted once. DNA for the CDR3: TGTGCCAGCAGCGCGGAGGGTGAGACCCAGTACTTC. This gives the protein CASSAEGETQYF. This chain uses TRBV9 with TRBJ2-5, with D possibly matching TRBD2 (6 bases). This CDR3 is 12 amino acids long. The V and J ends lost 3 bases and 5 bases respectively, with 8 bases between them. CDR1 and CDR2 (germline): SGDLS, YYNGEE.

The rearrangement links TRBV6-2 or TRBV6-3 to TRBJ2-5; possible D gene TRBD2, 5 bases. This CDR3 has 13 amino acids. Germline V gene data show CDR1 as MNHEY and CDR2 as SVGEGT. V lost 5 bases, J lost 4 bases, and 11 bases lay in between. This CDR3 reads CASSPRRAETQYF. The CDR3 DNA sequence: TGTGCCAGCAGTCCCCGGCGGGCAGAGACCCAGTACTTC.

CDR3: CASSSLLNEQFF. The CDR3 region has the DNA TGTGCCAGCAGTTCCTTACTAAATGAGCAGTTCTTC. The gene calls are TRBV28 and TRBJ2-1, with D uncertain. Germline V CDR1 and CDR2: MDHEN, SYDVKM. V lost 4 bases and J 7 bases, leaving 8 bases between the germline ends. The length of the CDR3 is 12 residues.

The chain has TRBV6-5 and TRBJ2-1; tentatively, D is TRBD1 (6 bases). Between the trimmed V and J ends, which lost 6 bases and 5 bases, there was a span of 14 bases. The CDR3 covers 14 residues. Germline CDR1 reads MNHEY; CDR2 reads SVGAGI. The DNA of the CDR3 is TGTGCCAGCAGCCGACAGGCACTTAACAATGAGCAGTTCTTC. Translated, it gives CASSRQALNNEQFF.

The CDR3 loop reads CASSLWDISGNTIYF. The CDR3 nucleotides are TGTGCCAGCTCACTCTGGGACATCTCTGGAAACACCATATATTTT. The J gene is TRBJ1-3, the V gene TRBV18, with a possible D match to TRBD1 (6 bases). This CDR3 region has 15 residues. Trimming took 4 bases from V and 0 from J, leaving 10 bases between them. Germline V gene sequence: CDR1 KGHSH, CDR2 LQKENI.

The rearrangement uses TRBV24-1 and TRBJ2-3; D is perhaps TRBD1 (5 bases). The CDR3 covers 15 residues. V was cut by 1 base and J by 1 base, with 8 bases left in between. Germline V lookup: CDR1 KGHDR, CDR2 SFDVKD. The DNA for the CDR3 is TGTGCCACCAGTGATTTAGCCAGGGGCACAGATACGCAGTATTTT. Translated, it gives CATSDLARGTDTQYF.

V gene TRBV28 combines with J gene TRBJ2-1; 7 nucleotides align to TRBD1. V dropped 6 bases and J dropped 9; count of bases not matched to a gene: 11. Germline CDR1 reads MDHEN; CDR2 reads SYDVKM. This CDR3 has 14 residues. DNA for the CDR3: TGTGCCAGCAGCCAAACTACAGGGGTCAGTGAGCAGTTCTTC. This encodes CASSQTTGVSEQFF.

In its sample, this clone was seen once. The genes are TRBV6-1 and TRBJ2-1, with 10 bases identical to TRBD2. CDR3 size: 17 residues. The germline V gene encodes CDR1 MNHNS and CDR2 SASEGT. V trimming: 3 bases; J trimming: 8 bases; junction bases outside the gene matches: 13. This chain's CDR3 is CASSEAPSGGGTDEQFF. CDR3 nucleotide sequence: TGTGCCAGCAGTGAGGCCCCTAGCGGGGGCGGTACAGATGAGCAGTTCTTC.

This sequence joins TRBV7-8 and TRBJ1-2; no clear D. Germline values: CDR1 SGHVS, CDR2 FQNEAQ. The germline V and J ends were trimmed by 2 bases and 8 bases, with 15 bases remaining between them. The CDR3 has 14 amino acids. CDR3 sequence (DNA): TGTGCCAGCAGCTTAAGTCTTACATCGGAGGGCTACACCTTC. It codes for CASSLSLTSEGYTF.

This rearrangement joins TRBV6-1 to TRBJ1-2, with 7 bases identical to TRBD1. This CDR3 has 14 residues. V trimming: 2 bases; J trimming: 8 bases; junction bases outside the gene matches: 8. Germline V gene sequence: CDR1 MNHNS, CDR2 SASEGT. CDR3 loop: CASSEPDRVKGYTF. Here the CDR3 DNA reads TGTGCCAGCAGTGAACCCGACAGGGTGAAGGGCTACACCTTC.

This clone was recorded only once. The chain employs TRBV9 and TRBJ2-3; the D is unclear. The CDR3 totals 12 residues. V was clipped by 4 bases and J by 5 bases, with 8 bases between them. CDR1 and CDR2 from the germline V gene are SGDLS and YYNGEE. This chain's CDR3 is CASSRVGDTQYF. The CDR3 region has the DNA TGTGCCAGCAGCCGCGTCGGAGATACGCAGTATTTT.

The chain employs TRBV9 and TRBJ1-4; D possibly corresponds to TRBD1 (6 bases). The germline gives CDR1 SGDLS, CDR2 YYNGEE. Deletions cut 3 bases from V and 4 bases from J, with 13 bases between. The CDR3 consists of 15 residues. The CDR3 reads CASSARTEDNEKLFF. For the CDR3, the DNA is TGTGCCAGCAGCGCAAGGACAGAAGATAATGAAAAACTGTTTTTT.

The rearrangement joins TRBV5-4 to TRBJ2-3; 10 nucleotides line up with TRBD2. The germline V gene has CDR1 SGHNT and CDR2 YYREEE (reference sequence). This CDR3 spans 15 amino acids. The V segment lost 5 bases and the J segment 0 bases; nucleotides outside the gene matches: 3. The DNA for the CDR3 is TGTGCCAGCAGACGTAGCGGGGGGAGCACAGATACGCAGTATTTT. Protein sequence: CASRRSGGSTDTQYF.

The CDR3 DNA follows: TGCGCCAGCGTACCCGGGACAGGGAACTACGAGCAGTACTTC. Protein: CASVPGTGNYEQYF. This sequence joins TRBV5-1 and TRBJ2-7, with 9 positions matching TRBD1. The CDR3 consists of 14 residues. V lost 7 bases to trimming and J lost 3 bases; unmatched junction nucleotides: 8. Germline CDR1 SGHRS, CDR2 YFSETQ.

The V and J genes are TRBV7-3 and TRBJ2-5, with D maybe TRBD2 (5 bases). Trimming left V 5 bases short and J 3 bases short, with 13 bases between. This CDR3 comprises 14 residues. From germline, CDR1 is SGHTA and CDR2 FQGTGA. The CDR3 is CASSTRVLEETQYF. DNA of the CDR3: TGTGCCAGCAGCACGAGGGTTCTCGAAGAGACCCAGTACTTC. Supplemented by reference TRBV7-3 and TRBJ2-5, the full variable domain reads GAGVSQTPSNKVTEKGKYVELRCDPISGHTALYWYRQSLGQGPEFLIYFQGTGAADDSGLPNDRFFAVRPEGSVSTLKIQRTERGDSAVYLCASSTRVLEETQYFGPGTRLLVL.

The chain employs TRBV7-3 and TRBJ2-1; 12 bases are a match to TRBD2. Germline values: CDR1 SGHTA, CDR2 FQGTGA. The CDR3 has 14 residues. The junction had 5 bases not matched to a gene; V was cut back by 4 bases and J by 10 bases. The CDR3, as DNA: TGTGCCAGCAGCTCTAGCGGGGGGGTAACGGAGCAGTTCTTC. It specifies CASSSSGGVTEQFF.